This section outlines one T cell receptor beta chain sequence together with its context. Its specificity is not known. The sample is drawn from a study of T cells expressing NK-cell markers. Turning to the study itself: Seven donors tested HCMV-seropositive and one tested seronegative among the eight sequenced. General study points: What remained unclear was the HCMV specificity of expanded NKG2C+ T cell clones. The CD3+CD56-NKG2C+ fraction of four donors was likewise dominated by these clonotypes.

TCRdb re-called the 5' RACE reads; one entry per CDR3 protein, DNA not given. The sample table includes 500,000 to 700,000 distinct CDR3 sequences. This CDR3 is built from 16 residues. The germline V gene has CDR1 SEHNR and CDR2 FQNEAQ (reference sequence). The chain employs TRBV7-9 and TRBJ2-3; checking the TCRdb D call of TRBD2 is not possible without DNA. Material: blood T cells: a sorted CD56 or NKG2C T cell subset, CD4+ or CD8+ T cells, or bulk PBMC T cells (not recorded which). This TCR was sampled from a man aged 18 to 29 in good health. The CDR3 region is CASSLGGGRAGDTQYF.